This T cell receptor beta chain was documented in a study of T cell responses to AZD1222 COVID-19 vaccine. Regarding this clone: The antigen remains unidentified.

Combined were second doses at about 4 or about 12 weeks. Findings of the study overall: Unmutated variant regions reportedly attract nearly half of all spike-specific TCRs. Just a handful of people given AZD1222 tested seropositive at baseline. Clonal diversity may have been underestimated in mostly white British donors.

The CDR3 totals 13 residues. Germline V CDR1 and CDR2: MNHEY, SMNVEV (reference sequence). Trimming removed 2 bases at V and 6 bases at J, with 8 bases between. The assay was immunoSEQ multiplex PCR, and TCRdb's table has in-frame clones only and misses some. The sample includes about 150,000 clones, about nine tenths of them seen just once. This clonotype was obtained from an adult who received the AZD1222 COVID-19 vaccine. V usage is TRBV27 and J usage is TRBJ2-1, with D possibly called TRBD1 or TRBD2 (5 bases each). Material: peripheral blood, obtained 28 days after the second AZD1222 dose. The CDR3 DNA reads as TGTGCCAGCAGTTTACCGGGACGCAATGAGCAGTTCTTC. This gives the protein CASSLPGRNEQFF.